This T cell receptor beta chain was observed in a study of blood T cell repertoires in COVID-19. About the research overall: Specimens from acute and convalescent COVID-19 originated in the United States, Italy and Spain.

Profiled with immunoSEQ multiplex PCR; TCRdb holds only in-frame clones, not every one. This sample has approximately 130,000 clones, with about 85% found just once. CDR1 and CDR2 from the germline V gene are MDHEN and SYDVKM. The CDR3 sequence is 15 residues long. Trimming cost V 3 bases and J 7 bases; bases outside gene matches: 7. This clonotype was obtained from a man between 60 and 75 years old with acute or convalescent COVID-19. J is TRBJ2-4 and V is TRBV28, with 9 bases matching TRBD2. The sample consisted of peripheral blood. CDR3 DNA: TGTGCCAGCAGTTTGCCTAGCGGGATGGGTAACATTCAGTACTTC. Its protein product is CASSLPSGMGNIQYF.